This TCR beta chain stems from a study of CD8 T cells in ankylosing spondylitis. Study-level results: CD8+ disease-linked clones were present at relatively low frequencies in blood. Characteristic of ankylosing spondylitis blood, it appeared, was a TCR beta motif comprising several highly homologous variants. Some of these motif variants have turned up before, in reports on reactive arthritis synovial fluid and blood.

Trimming pared 1 base from V and 6 bases from J, leaving 13 bases between. The germline V gene encodes CDR1 SEHNR and CDR2 FQNEAQ (reference sequence). The CDR3 has 15 amino acids. Concerning this clonotype itself: Its antigen remains unidentified.

Each CDR3 protein is one row after TCRdb ran MiXCR on the 5' RACE reads. The sample holds 220,000 or so distinct CDR3 sequences, around 17% seen once. Sequencing was done on a sample of blood, either unsorted or a sorted T cell fraction (not recorded which). The chain recombines TRBV7-9 with TRBJ2-1; a possible D gene is TRBD1 (6 bases). This clonotype was obtained from a male donor with ankylosing spondylitis. The CDR3 nucleotides read TGTGCCAGCAGCTTAGGGACAGCGGCCCGCAATGAGCAGTTCTTC. It yields the protein CASSLGTAARNEQFF.